The clone carrying this T cell receptor beta chain has only a few counts. TCRbeta library preparation incorporated unique molecular identifiers. TCRdb re-called the PCR reads with MiXCR, one entry per CDR3 protein. The sample comprises some 640,000 distinct CDR3 sequences, around 17% of which are singletons, and about 1.1% rests with the top ten. This specimen comes from a study of T-cell reconstitution after alpha-beta-depleted transplantation in children. The germline V and J ends were trimmed by 4 bases and 5 bases, with 13 bases remaining between them. This CDR3 region has 15 residues. Germline CDR1 and CDR2: SGHRS and YFSETQ.

J is TRBJ2-6 and V is TRBV5-1; tentatively, D is TRBD1 (6 bases). The material was PBMCs from the stem cell graft donor, obtained from the stem cell graft. The TCR originated in a human donor who donated a stem cell graft to a child with acute myeloid leukemia. CDR3: CASSANRERANVLTF. The CDR3 coding sequence is TGCGCCAGCAGCGCCAACAGGGAAAGGGCCAACGTCCTGACTTTC. Drawing the rest from reference TRBV5-1 and TRBJ2-6, the complete variable domain is KAGVTQTPRYLIKTRGQQVTLSCSPISGHRSVSWYQQTPGQGLQFLFEYFSETQRNKGNFPGRFSGRQFSNSRSEMNVSTLELGDSALYLCASSANRERANVLTFGAGSRLTVL.